These T cell receptor beta chains were read from a single sample in a study of blood T cell repertoires in COVID-19. Sequencing was performed with immunoSEQ multiplex PCR; in TCRdb, only in-frame clones are kept and a portion is missing. The table includes about 36,000 clones, roughly 80% detected once. Sequencing was carried out using peripheral blood. The receptor source for this set is a man aged 55 to 70 with active COVID-19. The CDR3 runs from the conserved cysteine through the conserved F or W. The order of the fields is V gene, J gene, clone size, D gene, CDR3 protein, CDR3 DNA. A D gene is named only where the DNA matches it firmly. The size field is filled for only some rows; it gives once, few, many or a size class.

V: TRBV27
J: TRBJ1-1
size: -
D: -
CDR3: CQAGITEAFF
DNA: TGCCAGGCGGGGATCACTGAAGCTTTCTTT

V: TRBV7-3
J: TRBJ2-7
size: -
D: -
CDR3: CASSQEGPAYEQYF
DNA: TGTGCCAGCAGCCAAGAGGGTCCAGCCTACGAGCAGTACTTC

V: TRBV7-2
J: TRBJ1-3
size: -
D: -
CDR3: CASGTGTGNTIYF
DNA: TGTGCCAGCGGAACAGGTACCGGAAACACCATATATTTT

V: TRBV7-8
J: TRBJ1-2
size: few
D: TRBD1
CDR3: CASSFRDRGGYTF
DNA: TGTGCCAGCAGCTTCCGGGACAGGGGAGGCTACACCTTC

V: TRBV5-5
J: TRBJ2-7
size: once
D: TRBD1
CDR3: CASSLGQGAPRLSYEQYF
DNA: TGTGCCAGCAGCTTGGGACAGGGGGCGCCTAGGCTATCCTACGAGCAGTACTTC

V: TRBV5-1
J: TRBJ1-2
size: few
D: TRBD1
CDR3: CASSIPTGGLDGYTF
DNA: TGCGCCAGCAGCATACCGACAGGGGGCTTGGATGGCTACACCTTC

V: TRBV9
J: TRBJ2-1
size: -
D: -
CDR3: CASSVDQGTFYNEQFF
DNA: TGTGCCAGCAGCGTAGATCAGGGTACTTTCTACAATGAGCAGTTCTTC

V: TRBV5-5
J: TRBJ2-5
size: few
D: -
CDR3: CASSLEGGRETQYF
DNA: TGTGCCAGCAGCTTGGAGGGAGGAAGGGAGACCCAGTACTTC

V: TRBV30
J: TRBJ2-6
size: -
D: -
CDR3: CAWSVLPFGFSGANVLTF
DNA: TGTGCCTGGAGTGTACTTCCATTCGGGTTCTCTGGGGCCAACGTCCTGACTTTC

V: TRBV30
J: TRBJ1-1
size: -
D: -
CDR3: CAWSPPDRTNTEAFF
DNA: TGTGCCTGGAGTCCACCCGACAGGACGAACACTGAAGCTTTCTTT

V: TRBV2
J: TRBJ2-5
size: -
D: TRBD2
CDR3: CATAPGLAGVGETQYF
DNA: TGTGCCACCGCCCCGGGACTAGCGGGAGTGGGAGAGACCCAGTACTTC

V: TRBV2
J: TRBJ1-1
size: -
D: -
CDR3: CASRRRETEAFF
DNA: TGTGCCAGCAGGAGGAGGGAAACTGAAGCTTTCTTT

V: TRBV4-3
J: TRBJ2-7
size: -
D: TRBD2
CDR3: CASSPGTSYSYEQYF
DNA: TGCGCCAGCAGCCCAGGGACTAGCTATTCCTACGAGCAGTACTTC

V: TRBV11-2
J: TRBJ2-1
size: -
D: TRBD1
CDR3: CASSSGQGGYNEQFF
DNA: TGTGCCAGCAGCTCAGGACAGGGGGGGTACAATGAGCAGTTCTTC

V: TRBV11-2
J: TRBJ2-2
size: -
D: -
CDR3: CASSPNRVAGELFF
DNA: TGTGCCAGCAGTCCGAACAGGGTGGCCGGGGAGCTGTTTTTT

V: TRBV6-6
J: TRBJ2-7
size: few
D: TRBD1
CDR3: CASSYLVGQGLEQYF
DNA: TGTGCCAGCAGTTATTTGGTGGGACAGGGACTCGAGCAGTACTTC

V: TRBV7-6
J: TRBJ1-1
size: -
D: -
CDR3: CASSFAGVETEAFF
DNA: TGTGCCAGCAGCTTTGCAGGGGTGGAAACTGAAGCTTTCTTT

V: TRBV6-4
J: TRBJ2-7
size: few
D: TRBD1
CDR3: CASKGHRDSSYEQYF
DNA: TGTGCCAGCAAGGGCCACCGGGACAGTTCCTACGAGCAGTACTTC

V: TRBV27
J: TRBJ2-1
size: -
D: -
CDR3: CASSSGEGGEQFF
DNA: TGTGCCAGCAGTTCAGGGGAGGGGGGTGAGCAGTTCTTC

V: TRBV6-6
J: TRBJ2-4
size: -
D: TRBD1
CDR3: CASSPRQGRLAKNIQYF
DNA: TGTGCCAGCAGTCCACGACAGGGCCGCTTAGCCAAAAACATTCAGTACTTC

V: TRBV28
J: TRBJ2-2
size: -
D: TRBD2
CDR3: CASSLTSAYTGELFF
DNA: TGTGCCAGCAGTTTAACTAGCGCGTACACCGGGGAGCTGTTTTTT

V: TRBV19
J: TRBJ1-2
size: -
D: -
CDR3: CASSIREVTSDGYTF
DNA: TGTGCCAGTAGTATAAGAGAGGTGACGTCAGATGGCTACACCTTC

V: TRBV28
J: TRBJ1-6
size: -
D: -
CDR3: CASSFREAYNSPLHF
DNA: TGTGCCAGCAGTTTCAGAGAGGCCTATAATTCACCCCTCCACTTT

V: TRBV6-5
J: TRBJ2-1
size: -
D: TRBD1
CDR3: CASSYFPQGASEQFF
DNA: TGTGCCAGCAGTTACTTTCCCCAGGGGGCGTCCGAGCAGTTCTTC

V: TRBV18
J: TRBJ1-5
size: -
D: TRBD1
CDR3: CASSPRQGADQPQHF
DNA: TGTGCCAGCTCACCACGACAGGGGGCGGATCAGCCCCAGCATTTT

V: TRBV6-5
J: TRBJ1-5
size: -
D: TRBD1
CDR3: CASSWDSRNQPQHF
DNA: TGTGCCAGCAGTTGGGACAGTCGCAATCAGCCCCAGCATTTT

V: TRBV5-6
J: TRBJ2-5
size: -
D: -
CDR3: CASSPRGAEETQYF
DNA: TGTGCCAGCAGCCCCAGGGGCGCCGAAGAGACCCAGTACTTC

V: TRBV28
J: TRBJ2-1
size: -
D: TRBD2
CDR3: CASTLRWSWLAGVGSYNEQFF
DNA: TGTGCCAGCACCCTAAGGTGGTCTTGGCTAGCGGGAGTTGGGTCCTACAATGAGCAGTTCTTC

V: TRBV28
J: TRBJ2-7
size: -
D: -
CDR3: CASSLQGRDEQYF
DNA: TGTGCCAGCAGTTTACAGGGGAGGGACGAGCAGTACTTC

V: TRBV6-1
J: TRBJ2-5
size: -
D: TRBD1
CDR3: CASSEASGGRVTQYF
DNA: TGTGCCAGCAGTGAAGCATCAGGGGGACGGGTGACCCAGTACTTC

V: TRBV6-6
J: TRBJ1-2
size: -
D: -
CDR3: CASIPTGGAGGYTF
DNA: TGTGCCAGCATCCCTACGGGGGGCGCGGGTGGCTACACCTTC

V: TRBV19
J: TRBJ1-1
size: once
D: TRBD1
CDR3: CASSPGQGFAEAFF
DNA: TGTGCCAGTAGTCCGGGACAGGGGTTCGCTGAAGCTTTCTTT

V: TRBV4-3
J: TRBJ2-2
size: -
D: -
CDR3: CASSQLHTGELFF
DNA: TGCGCCAGCAGCCAACTTCACACCGGGGAGCTGTTTTTT

V: TRBV18
J: TRBJ2-1
size: -
D: -
CDR3: CASSPVNNEQFF
DNA: TGTGCCAGCTCACCCGTAAACAATGAGCAGTTCTTC

V: TRBV10-3
J: TRBJ1-3
size: -
D: -
CDR3: CAISGIAGNTIYF
DNA: TGTGCCATCAGTGGTATAGCTGGAAACACCATATATTTT

V: TRBV9
J: TRBJ2-3
size: few
D: TRBD2
CDR3: CASSPGTSGGSSTDTQYF
DNA: TGTGCCAGCAGCCCCGGGACTAGCGGGGGCTCTAGCACAGATACGCAGTATTTT

V: TRBV2
J: TRBJ1-1
size: -
D: -
CDR3: CASNQNREAFF
DNA: TGTGCCAGCAATCAGAATCGTGAAGCTTTCTTT

V: TRBV5-6
J: TRBJ1-1
size: -
D: -
CDR3: CASSFEGGTNTEAFF
DNA: TGTGCCAGCAGCTTCGAGGGGGGGACGAACACTGAAGCTTTCTTT

V: TRBV5-1
J: TRBJ2-7
size: -
D: TRBD2
CDR3: CASARLAGGYEQYF
DNA: TGCGCCAGCGCAAGACTAGCGGGAGGCTACGAGCAGTACTTC

V: TRBV25-1
J: TRBJ1-2
size: -
D: -
CDR3: CASYQGTGRGYTF
DNA: TGTGCCAGCTACCAAGGTACAGGGCGAGGCTACACCTTC

V: TRBV11-3
J: TRBJ2-2
size: -
D: -
CDR3: CASSLLPELQLDFTGELFF
DNA: TGTGCCAGCAGCTTACTTCCGGAACTTCAACTCGACTTCACCGGGGAGCTGTTTTTT

V: TRBV1
J: TRBJ2-1
size: -
D: -
CDR3: CTSSQGKSRLAVSYNEQFF
DNA: TGCACCAGCAGCCAAGGCAAATCTCGACTAGCGGTCTCCTACAATGAGCAGTTCTTC

V: TRBV6-6
J: TRBJ2-7
size: once
D: -
CDR3: CASSYDSSREQYF
DNA: TGTGCCAGCAGTTACGACTCCTCGCGCGAGCAGTACTTC

V: TRBV6-5
J: TRBJ1-5
size: -
D: -
CDR3: CATDNVSIDQPQHF
DNA: TGTGCCACGGACAACGTTTCAATAGATCAGCCCCAGCATTTT

V: TRBV19
J: TRBJ2-7
size: -
D: -
CDR3: CASSGGRALEQYF
DNA: TGTGCCAGTAGCGGGGGACGGGCCCTGGAGCAGTACTTC

V: TRBV7-6
J: TRBJ2-7
size: -
D: TRBD2
CDR3: CASSLASGASYEQYF
DNA: TGTGCCAGCAGCTTAGCAAGCGGGGCGTCCTACGAGCAGTACTTC

V: TRBV18
J: TRBJ2-7
size: -
D: TRBD1
CDR3: CASSDRDRGLYEQYF
DNA: TGTGCCAGCTCAGACAGAGACAGGGGGCTGTACGAGCAGTACTTC

V: TRBV5-1
J: TRBJ2-3
size: -
D: -
CDR3: CASSPLGGGTDTQYF
DNA: TGCGCCAGCAGCCCACTGGGGGGTGGCACAGATACGCAGTATTTT

V: TRBV12-3/TRBV12-4
J: TRBJ1-5
size: -
D: -
CDR3: CASSYRSEPQHF
DNA: TGTGCCAGCAGTTATAGAAGTGAGCCCCAGCATTTT

V: TRBV19
J: TRBJ1-1
size: few
D: -
CDR3: CASSIYSQEGAAFF
DNA: TGTGCCAGTAGTATCTATAGCCAGGAGGGAGCAGCTTTCTTT

V: TRBV6-5
J: TRBJ2-5
size: -
D: TRBD1
CDR3: CASSQGAEETQYF
DNA: TGTGCCAGCAGTCAGGGGGCGGAAGAGACCCAGTACTTC